This is a list of T cell receptor beta chains from one sample in a study of blood T cell repertoires in COVID-19. Profiling relied on immunoSEQ multiplex PCR, and the TCRdb table lists in-frame clones only, not all of them. The sample holds around 360,000 clones, more than 70% seen once. Material for sequencing was peripheral blood. The receptors come from a woman aged 25 to 39 with COVID-19, enrolled during active disease. Each CDR3 is given with its conserved first and last residue. The order of the fields is J gene, V gene, D gene, CDR3 protein, CDR3 DNA. A D gene is named only where the DNA matches it firmly.

J gene: TRBJ2-2; V gene: TRBV5-5; D gene: TRBD2; CDR3 protein: CASSLRSGITGELFF; CDR3 DNA: TGTGCCAGCAGCTTGCGTAGCGGGATTACCGGGGAGCTGTTTTTT
J gene: TRBJ2-5; V gene: TRBV30; D gene: TRBD1; CDR3 protein: CAWSGDRGETQYF; CDR3 DNA: TGTGCCTGGAGTGGGGACAGGGGGGAGACCCAGTACTTC
J gene: TRBJ1-4; V gene: TRBV2; D gene: TRBD1; CDR3 protein: CASRPTGGTNEKLFF; CDR3 DNA: TGTGCCAGCAGGCCGACAGGGGGAACTAATGAAAAACTGTTTTTT
J gene: TRBJ2-3; V gene: TRBV4-2; D gene: TRBD2; CDR3 protein: CASSQDRARPGGTQYF; CDR3 DNA: TGTGCCAGCAGCCAAGATCGGGCCCGCCCGGGGGGTACGCAGTATTTT
J gene: TRBJ2-1; V gene: TRBV5-1; D gene: -; CDR3 protein: CASSWSRWNEQFF; CDR3 DNA: TGCGCCAGCAGCTGGTCCAGGTGGAATGAGCAGTTCTTC
J gene: TRBJ2-7; V gene: TRBV29-1; D gene: -; CDR3 protein: CSVDGGGISYEQYF; CDR3 DNA: TGCAGCGTAGATGGGGGCGGTATTAGCTACGAGCAGTACTTC
J gene: TRBJ2-3; V gene: TRBV27; D gene: -; CDR3 protein: CASSFAGPTDTQYF; CDR3 DNA: TGTGCCAGCAGTTTCGCAGGGCCCACAGATACGCAGTATTTT
J gene: TRBJ2-3; V gene: TRBV9; D gene: TRBD1; CDR3 protein: CASSVPRTGGVFTDTQYF; CDR3 DNA: TGTGCCAGCAGCGTCCCTCGAACAGGGGGAGTCTTCACAGATACGCAGTATTTT
J gene: TRBJ2-1; V gene: TRBV5-1; D gene: -; CDR3 protein: CASSLGVPRGQFF; CDR3 DNA: TGCGCCAGCAGCTTGGGGGTCCCTAGGGGACAGTTCTTC
J gene: TRBJ1-3; V gene: TRBV12-3/TRBV12-4; D gene: -; CDR3 protein: CASRASGNTIYF; CDR3 DNA: TGTGCCAGCAGGGCCTCTGGAAACACCATATATTTT
J gene: TRBJ2-1; V gene: TRBV5-6; D gene: TRBD1; CDR3 protein: CASSGDRGFRNEQFF; CDR3 DNA: TGTGCCAGCAGCGGGGACAGGGGGTTCCGCAATGAGCAGTTCTTC